This TCR beta chain was sequenced in a study of blood T cell repertoires in COVID-19. At the level of the study: The United States, Italy and Spain provided the acute and convalescent COVID-19 samples. T cells, B-cell-depleted T cells, or PBMCs provided the cDNA or gDNA that served as material.

J gave up 2 bases and V 4 bases, and 8 bases lay outside the gene matches. Germline V gene sequence: CDR1 SGHNT, CDR2 YYREEE (reference sequence). CDR3 length equals 15 residues. Authors' data handling: Scientists estimated how many nucleated cells there were by amplifying reference gene primers. Assay used: immunoSEQ multiplex PCR; TCRdb lists only in-frame clones, some missing. D and trimming were read from the DNA, whereas the V and J calls and clone size are those reported in that table. This sample has 150,000 or so clones, with 65% to 85% found just once. Material: peripheral blood. J is TRBJ1-2 and V is TRBV5-4; 7 bases are shared with TRBD1. The TCR sequence derives from a woman aged 55 to 70 with acute or convalescent COVID-19. CDR3 sequence (DNA): TGTGCCAGCAGCCCCGGGGACAGAGCCAACTATGGCTACACCTTC. Translated: CASSPGDRANYGYTF.